These 22 T cell receptor beta chains were all obtained from the same sample, sequenced in a study of T cells in pancreatic ductal adenocarcinoma. TCRdb's copy holds only in-frame clones and misses some; the assay was immunoSEQ multiplex PCR. The sample includes more than 85,000 clones, roughly 96% seen only once; the top ten take around 2.9%. Selected pancreatic ductal adenocarcinoma patients had undergone surgery without neoadjuvant therapy. Sample: PBMCs. These receptors were taken from a human donor with pancreatic ductal adenocarcinoma.

Comment on this clone: Other DNA variants within this sample encode the same CDR3. V usage is TRBV30 and J usage is TRBJ1-5; 7 nucleotides match TRBD1. V dropped 1 base and J dropped 4; count of bases not matched to a gene: 1. The length of the CDR3 is 13 residues. Germline CDR1 is GTSNPN and CDR2 is SVGIG (reference sequence). Here the CDR3 reads CAWSAGGNQPQHF. CDR3 nucleotides: TGTGCCTGGAGTGCAGGGGGAAATCAGCCCCAGCATTTT.

This chain joins TRBV18 and TRBJ2-2; D perhaps matches TRBD2 (5 bases). Trimming pared 6 bases from V and 1 base from J, leaving 9 bases between. CDR1 KGHSH and CDR2 LQKENI come from the germline V gene. The CDR3 runs to 14 residues. The CDR3 region has the DNA TGTGCCAGCTCCCCGGGGTGGAACACCGGGGAGCTGTTTTTT. It encodes CASSPGWNTGELFF.

The V and J genes are TRBV5-6 and TRBJ2-5; tentatively, D is TRBD1 (6 bases). The CDR3 covers 13 residues. The V gene lost 1 base and the J gene lost 4 bases, with 8 bases spanning the gap. CDR1 is SGHDT, CDR2 YYEEEE, per germline. This CDR3 reads CASSLTGTETQYF. The DNA of the CDR3 is TGTGCCAGCAGCTTGACAGGGACAGAGACCCAGTACTTC.

V gene TRBV6-5 combines with J gene TRBJ2-1; TRBD2 matches at 11 bases. CDR1 and CDR2 from the germline V gene are MNHEY and SVGAGI. CDR3 length: 14 amino acids. After removal of 5 bases from V and 7 bases from J, the junction contained 4 bases not matched to a gene. Here the CDR3 DNA reads TGTGCCAGCAGTCGGACTAGCGGGTGGAATGAGCAGTTCTTC. Its translation is CASSRTSGWNEQFF.

This chain connects TRBV9 to TRBJ2-3, with D possibly matching TRBD2 (8 bases). In germline, CDR1 is SGDLS, CDR2 YYNGEE. The V gene lost 2 bases and the J gene lost 4 bases, with 17 bases spanning the gap. The CDR3 is made up of 16 amino acids. CDR3 DNA: TGTGCCAGCAGCGTTGGGACAGCGGGAGTGGCAGATACGCAGTATTTT. Protein product: CASSVGTAGVADTQYF.

This chain uses TRBV4-1 with TRBJ2-2, with 9 bases matching TRBD1. The CDR3 totals 18 residues. Germline lookup yields CDR1 MGHRA and CDR2 YSYEKL. V trimming: 2 bases; J trimming: 5 bases; junction bases outside the gene matches: 12. The DNA of the CDR3 is TGCGCCAGCAGCCAATCGTTGTACAGGGGGCGGATGACCGGGGAGCTGTTTTTT. Its protein product is CASSQSLYRGRMTGELFF.

The chain combines TRBV5-1 with TRBJ1-2; a weak D match, TRBD1 (6 bases). Germline V gene lookup returns CDR1 SGHRS and CDR2 YFSETQ. The germline V and J ends were trimmed by 0 bases and 10 bases, with 16 bases remaining between them. There are 14 residues in the CDR3. The CDR3 sequence: CASSLAGGGAAYTF. The CDR3 bases are TGCGCCAGCAGCTTGGCCGGAGGGGGGGCCGCCTACACCTTC.

V and J are TRBV30 and TRBJ1-1; tentative D call: TRBD1 (5 bases). Trimming shortened V by 4 bases and J by 5 bases, and 26 bases separated the two germline ends. Germline V gives CDR1 GTSNPN, CDR2 SVGIG (reference sequence). The CDR3 spans 17 residues. CDR3 nucleotide sequence: TGTGCCTGGACTTTAAGTGGGGGGGGTGGAATATCGACTGAAGCTTTCTTT. It yields the protein CAWTLSGGGGISTEAFF. Complete variable domain (other parts from reference TRBV30 and TRBJ1-1): SQTIHQWPATLVQPVGSPLSLECTVEGTSNPNLYWYRQAAGRGLQLLFYSVGIGQISSEVPQNLSASRPQDRQFILSSKKLLLSDSGFYLCAWTLSGGGGISTEAFFGQGTRLTVV.

This chain joins TRBV15 and TRBJ2-1, with 10 bases lining up with TRBD2. The trim removed 0 bases at V and 7 bases at J, leaving 3 bases unmatched. Germline V gene data show CDR1 as LNHNV and CDR2 as YYDKDF (reference sequence). This CDR3 has 15 amino acids. The CDR3 is CATSRDQAGGNEQFF. Here the CDR3 DNA reads TGTGCCACCAGCAGAGATCAAGCGGGAGGGAATGAGCAGTTCTTC.

This clone appeared once. The V gene is TRBV9, the J gene TRBJ1-2; TRBD1 might be the D (5 bases). V was pared by 4 bases and J by 4 bases, with 17 bases between. The CDR3 extends over 15 amino acids. Per germline, CDR1 SGDLS and CDR2 YYNGEE. CDR3 bases: TGTGCCAGCAGCATTAGTGGGGGGGAGAGCTATGGCTACACCTTC. Translating it yields CASSISGGESYGYTF.

V and J are TRBV10-3 and TRBJ1-3, with TRBD1 matching 7 bases. The CDR3 is made up of 15 amino acids. Trimming cost V 1 base and J 3 bases; bases outside gene matches: 3. The V gene's germline CDR1 is ENHRY and CDR2 SYGVKD. This CDR3 is CAISEWDSRGNTIYF. The CDR3 DNA reads as TGTGCCATCAGTGAGTGGGACAGCCGTGGAAACACCATATATTTT.

The CDR3, as DNA: TGTGCCAGCGAAGCCCTAGCGGAGGCCTACGAGCAGTACTTC. It is translated as CASEALAEAYEQYF. The chain links TRBV11-2 to TRBJ2-7; TRBD2 agrees at 7 bases. Germline-derived CDR1 and CDR2 are SGHAT and FQNNGV. J lost 2 bases, V lost 8 bases, and 9 bases had no gene match. This CDR3 spans 14 amino acids.

The rearrangement uses TRBV4-2 and TRBJ2-1; 8 nucleotides agree with TRBD2. Losses at the gene ends were 1 base for V and 8 bases for J; bases not matched to a gene: 1. This CDR3 spans 13 amino acids. The germline V gene encodes CDR1 LGHNA and CDR2 YNFKEQ. CDR3 sequence: CASSQALADEQFF. The CDR3 bases are TGTGCCAGCAGCCAAGCACTAGCGGATGAGCAGTTCTTC.

The V call is TRBV5-4, the J call TRBJ1-4; D unclear. CDR1 is SGHNT, CDR2 YYREEE, per germline (reference sequence). The CDR3 is 15 residues long. The V gene lost 3 bases and the J gene lost 3 bases, with 12 bases spanning the gap. The CDR3 nucleotides are TGTGCCAGCAGCTCTGGTGGCTTGTCTAATGAAAAACTGTTTTTT. It codes for CASSSGGLSNEKLFF.

CDR3: CASSRGGAGGLGNIQYF. In nucleotides, the CDR3 is TGTGCCAGCAGCCGGGGCGGGGCGGGAGGGTTGGGGAACATTCAGTACTTC. The rearrangement joins TRBV5-6 to TRBJ2-4; 9 bases fit TRBD2. Trimming removed 4 bases from V and 7 bases from J; junction bases left unmatched: 15. Germline CDR1 reads SGHDT; CDR2 reads YYEEEE. The CDR3 length is 17 residues. The complete variable domain, with remaining parts taken from reference TRBV5-6 and TRBJ2-4, reads DAGVTQSPTHLIKTRGQQVTLRCSPKSGHDTVSWYQQALGQGPQFIFQYYEEEERQRGNFPDRFSGHQFPNYSSELNVNALLLGDSALYLCASSRGGAGGLGNIQYFGAGTRLSVL.

The rearrangement links TRBV7-8 to TRBJ1-1; no clear D. The CDR3 is made up of 15 amino acids. Germline V gives CDR1 SGHVS, CDR2 FQNEAQ. V lost 5 bases and J 5 bases, leaving 18 bases between the germline ends. The CDR3 nucleotides read TGTGCCAGCAGCAGTCGTCGGGTTCGGGGTACTGAAGCTTTCTTT. It yields the protein CASSSRRVRGTEAFF.

This rearrangement joins TRBV10-3 to TRBJ2-3; 10 bases are shared with TRBD2. Germline V CDR1 and CDR2: ENHRY, SYGVKD. V shed 3 bases and J 0 bases; nucleotides not matched to a gene: 9. The CDR3 contains 18 residues. The CDR3 region is CAISERGSGRFSTDTQYF. The CDR3 DNA reads TGTGCCATCAGTGAAAGGGGTAGCGGGAGGTTCAGCACAGATACGCAGTATTTT.

The rearrangement joins TRBV19 to TRBJ2-5, with D possibly TRBD2 on 5 matching bases. Trimming cost V 10 bases and J 7 bases, with 19 bases left between them. Germline V gives CDR1 LNHDA, CDR2 SQIVND (reference sequence). The CDR3 contains 13 residues. In DNA, the CDR3 is TGTGCCACCGCGATCGGACTTGCCGGGACCCAGTACTTC. It yields the protein CATAIGLAGTQYF.

The chain recombines TRBV9 with TRBJ2-7, with 7 bases identical to TRBD2. CDR1 SGDLS and CDR2 YYNGEE come from the germline V gene. The CDR3 contains 15 residues. The V gene end was trimmed by 3 bases and the J gene end by 2 bases; junction bases not matched to a gene: 8. CDR3 residues: CASSAASGKTYEQYF. CDR3 in DNA: TGTGCCAGCAGCGCGGCTAGCGGCAAGACCTACGAGCAGTACTTC.

V and J are TRBV10-3 and TRBJ2-3; 11 positions match TRBD1. The CDR3 has 14 amino acids. CDR1 and CDR2 from the germline V gene are ENHRY and SYGVKD. V trimming: 4 bases; J trimming: 6 bases; junction bases outside the gene matches: 3. The CDR3 is CAISGGQGADTQYF. In DNA, the CDR3 is TGTGCCATCAGTGGAGGACAGGGGGCGGATACGCAGTATTTT.

This rearrangement joins TRBV7-2 to TRBJ2-7; D is unresolved. The CDR3 runs to 12 residues. Germline CDR1 reads SGHTA; CDR2 reads FQGNSA. V lost 1 base to trimming and J lost 3 bases, with 4 bases between them. The CDR3 nucleotides are TGTGCCAGCAGCTTAGGGAGCTACGAGCAGTACTTC. As protein: CASSLGSYEQYF. Together with reference TRBV7-2 and TRBJ2-7, the CDR3 gives the full variable domain: GAGVSQSPSNKVTEKGKDVELRCDPISGHTALYWYRQSLGQGLEFLIYFQGNSAPDKSGLPSDRFSAERTGGSVSTLTIQRTQQEDSAVYLCASSLGSYEQYFGPGTRLTVT.

The rearrangement links TRBV5-6 to TRBJ2-1, with 7 bases lining up with TRBD1. The length of the CDR3 is 14 residues. The J segment lost 7 bases and the V segment lost 6 bases, leaving 10 bases of the junction unmatched. Germline V gene sequence: CDR1 SGHDT, CDR2 YYEEEE. Here the CDR3 reads CASTLSRGKNEQFF. The CDR3, as DNA: TGTGCCAGCACCCTGAGCAGGGGGAAAAATGAGCAGTTCTTC.